The entry below gives a single T cell receptor beta chain sequence along with its context. Its target is not known. Germline loops: CDR1 SQVTM, CDR2 ANQGSEA. J lost 3 bases, V lost 4 bases, and 9 bases had no gene match. The CDR3 spans 15 residues. This sample was included in a study of T cells after yellow fever vaccination. Study-wide points: Primary-vaccination clones mostly resurfaced post-booster (about 96% CD4, more than 80% CD8).

TCRdb re-analysed the 5' RACE reads in MiXCR, keeping a single row per CDR3 protein. The data show around 350,000 distinct CDR3 sequences, roughly 6.2% seen once. V and J are TRBV29-1 and TRBJ2-1, with TRBD2 matching 7 bases. The source material was PBMCs, sampled 5 days after the yellow fever booster vaccination. The receptor comes from a man aged 30-40 years who received the YFV17D yellow fever vaccine. The CDR3 DNA sequence: TGCAGCGTTGGTCCGGGCGGGAGTAGCTACAATGAGCAGTTCTTC. This encodes CSVGPGGSSYNEQFF.